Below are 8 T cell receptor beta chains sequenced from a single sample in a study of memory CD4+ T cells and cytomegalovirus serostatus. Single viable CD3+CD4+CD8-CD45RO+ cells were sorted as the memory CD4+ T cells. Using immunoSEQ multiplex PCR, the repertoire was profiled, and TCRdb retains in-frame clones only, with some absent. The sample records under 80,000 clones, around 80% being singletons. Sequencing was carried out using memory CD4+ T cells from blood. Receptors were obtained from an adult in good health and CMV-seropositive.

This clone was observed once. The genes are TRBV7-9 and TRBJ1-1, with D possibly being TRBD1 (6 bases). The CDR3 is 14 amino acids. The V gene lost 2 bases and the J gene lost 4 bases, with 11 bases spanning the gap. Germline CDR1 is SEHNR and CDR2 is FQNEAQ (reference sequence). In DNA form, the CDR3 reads TGTGCCAGCAGCTTACGGGGGCCCGGCACTGAAGCTTTCTTT. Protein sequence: CASSLRGPGTEAFF.

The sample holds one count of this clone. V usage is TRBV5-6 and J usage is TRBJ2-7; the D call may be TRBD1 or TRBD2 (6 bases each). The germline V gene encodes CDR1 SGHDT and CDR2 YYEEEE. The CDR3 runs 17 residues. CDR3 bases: TGTGCCAGCAGCTTGAGGGGGTTTGGGACTGACTTCTTAGGCGTACGGGTC. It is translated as CASSLRGFGTDFLGVRV.

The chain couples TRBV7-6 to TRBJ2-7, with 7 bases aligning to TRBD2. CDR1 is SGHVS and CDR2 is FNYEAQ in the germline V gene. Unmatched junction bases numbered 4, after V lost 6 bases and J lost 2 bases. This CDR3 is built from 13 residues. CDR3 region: CASSYLAAYEQYF. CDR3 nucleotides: TGTGCCAGCAGTTACCTAGCGGCCTACGAGCAGTACTTC.

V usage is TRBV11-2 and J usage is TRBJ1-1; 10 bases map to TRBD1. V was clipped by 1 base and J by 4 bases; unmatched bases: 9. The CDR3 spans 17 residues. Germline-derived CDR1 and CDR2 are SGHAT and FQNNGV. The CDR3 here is CASSLGLTGGGSTEAFF. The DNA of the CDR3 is TGTGCCAGCAGCTTAGGGTTGACAGGGGGCGGGAGCACTGAAGCTTTCTTT.

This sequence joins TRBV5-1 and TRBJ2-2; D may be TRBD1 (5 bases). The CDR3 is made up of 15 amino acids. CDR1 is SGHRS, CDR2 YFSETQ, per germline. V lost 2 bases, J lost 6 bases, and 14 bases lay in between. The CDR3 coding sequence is TGCGCCAGCAGCTTTGACAGTCTCTTTGCCGGGGAGCTGTTTTTT. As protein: CASSFDSLFAGELFF.

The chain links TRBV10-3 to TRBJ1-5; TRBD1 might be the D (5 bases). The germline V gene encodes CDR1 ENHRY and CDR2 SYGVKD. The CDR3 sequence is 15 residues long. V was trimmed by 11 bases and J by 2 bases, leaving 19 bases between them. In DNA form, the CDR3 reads TGTGCCGCGGGGGAGGGAGCGGGGGGCAATCAGCCCCAGCATTTT. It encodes CAAGEGAGGNQPQHF.

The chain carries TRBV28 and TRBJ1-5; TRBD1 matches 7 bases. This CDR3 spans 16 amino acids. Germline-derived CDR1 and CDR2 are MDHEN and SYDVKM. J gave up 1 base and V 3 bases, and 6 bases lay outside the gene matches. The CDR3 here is CASSLPTGVSNQPQHF. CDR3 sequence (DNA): TGTGCCAGCAGTTTGCCTACAGGGGTGAGCAATCAGCCCCAGCATTTT.

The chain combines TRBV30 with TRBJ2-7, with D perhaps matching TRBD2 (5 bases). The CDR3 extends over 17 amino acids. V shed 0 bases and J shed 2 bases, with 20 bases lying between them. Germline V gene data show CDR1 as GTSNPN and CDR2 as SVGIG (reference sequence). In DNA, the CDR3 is TGTGCCTGGAGTGTACCAAGCGTGTCGGGGATCCCCTACGAGCAGTACTTC. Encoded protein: CAWSVPSVSGIPYEQYF.